The source of this TCR beta chain is a study of shared clonotypes between healthy human individuals. Regarding the study as a whole: In general, naive subsets displayed greater estimated richness than memory subsets did. Across a handful of donors, naive CD4 shared around 5.3%, naive CD8 under 4%, memory CD4 approximately 2.5%, memory CD8 more than 0.35%.

The CDR3 runs 14 residues. The germline CDR1 and CDR2 sequences are LNHDA and SQIVND (reference sequence). V lost 5 bases and J lost 4, with 14 bases in between. Positive CCR7 selection of CD45RO-negative cells yielded the naive CD8 cells, and terminally differentiated effector memory CD45RA+ cells were excluded. Replicate PCRs run on sorted subsets employed 200 ng DNA, some 33,000 T cell genomes. As handled by the study authors: Filtering of immunoSEQ junctional sequences could not match full-length read filtering. The method was immunoSEQ multiplex PCR; TCRdb's version includes in-frame clones alone and lacks a portion of them. V, J and clone size are those of that table, while D and trimming were read from the DNA. The sample has around 2,100,000 clones; about 95% are singletons. This clone appeared a single time. The antigen remains unidentified.

Sequencing was performed on naive CD8+ T cells sorted from blood. The receptor comes from a man aged 18 to 30 in good health. The rearrangement uses TRBV19 and TRBJ1-1, with D unclear. The CDR3 sequence is CASSGVTRGTEAFF. The CDR3 bases are TGTGCCAGTAGTGGGGTAACGCGTGGCACTGAAGCTTTCTTT.